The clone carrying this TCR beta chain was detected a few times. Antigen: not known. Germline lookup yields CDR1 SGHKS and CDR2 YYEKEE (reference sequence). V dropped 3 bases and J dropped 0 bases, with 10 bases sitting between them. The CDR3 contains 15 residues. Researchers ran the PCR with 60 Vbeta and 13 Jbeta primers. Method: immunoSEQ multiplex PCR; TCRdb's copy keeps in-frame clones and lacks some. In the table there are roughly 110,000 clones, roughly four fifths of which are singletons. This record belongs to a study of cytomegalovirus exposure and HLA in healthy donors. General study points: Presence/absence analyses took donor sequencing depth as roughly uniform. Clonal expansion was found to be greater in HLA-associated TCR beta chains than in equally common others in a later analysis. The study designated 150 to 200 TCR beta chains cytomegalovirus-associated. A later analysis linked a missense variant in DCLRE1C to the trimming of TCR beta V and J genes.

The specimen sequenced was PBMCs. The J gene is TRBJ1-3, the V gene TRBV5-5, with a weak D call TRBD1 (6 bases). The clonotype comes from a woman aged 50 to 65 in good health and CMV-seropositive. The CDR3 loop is CASSSQGYSGNTIYF. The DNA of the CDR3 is TGTGCCAGCAGCTCACAGGGCTACTCTGGAAACACCATATATTTT.